Below are 2 T cell receptor beta chains sequenced from a single sample in a study of T cells expressing NK-cell markers. Using the 5' RACE reads, TCRdb records one entry per CDR3 protein without DNA. Found here are 250,000 or so distinct CDR3 sequences; the top ten clones hold more than 3.5%. Input material: blood T cells: a sorted CD56 or NKG2C T cell subset, CD4+ or CD8+ T cells, or bulk PBMC T cells (not recorded which). These receptors came from a woman between 18 and 69 years old in good health.

V and J are TRBV15 and TRBJ1-5; the TRBD1 assignment by TCRdb is unverifiable without DNA. Looked up from germline, CDR1 is LNHNV and CDR2 is YYDKDF (reference sequence). This CDR3 is built from 15 residues. The CDR3 region is CATSNNRVLGQPQHF. Together with reference TRBV15 and TRBJ1-5, the CDR3 gives the full variable domain: DAMVIQNPRYQVTQFGKPVTLSCSQTLNHNVMYWYQQKSSQAPKLLFHYYDKDFNNEADTPDNFQSRRPNTSFCFLDIRSPGLGDTAMYLCATSNNRVLGQPQHFGDGTRLSIL.

The rearrangement uses TRBV3-1 and TRBJ2-1; as DNA is missing, the TRBD1 call by TCRdb cannot be tested. Germline lookup yields CDR1 LGHDT and CDR2 YNNKEL (reference sequence). The CDR3 runs 17 residues. Here the CDR3 reads CASSSQVGSPSGNEQFF.